Sequencing of this TCR beta chain was carried out in a study of blood T cell repertoires in COVID-19. Study context: The United States, Italy and Spain provided the acute and convalescent COVID-19 samples.

Under the authors' procedure: Reference gene primer amplification gave estimated nucleated cell counts. Profiling relied on immunoSEQ multiplex PCR, and the TCRdb table lists in-frame clones only, not all of them. The DNA gave D and trimming, while V, J and clone size come from that table. The sample yields approximately 94,000 clones, about 82% seen once. The CDR3 extends over 15 amino acids. Germline CDR1 is SEHNR and CDR2 is FQNEAQ (reference sequence). V lost 5 bases to trimming and J lost 4 bases; unmatched junction nucleotides: 8. This clone appeared a single time. The sequencing sample was made of peripheral blood. The sequence came from a man aged 50 to 60 with active or convalescent COVID-19. The chain carries TRBV7-9 and TRBJ1-3; 7 bases align to TRBD1. The CDR3, as DNA: TGTGCCAGCAGCCGGACGGGGACAGCCGGAAACACCATATATTTT. It translates to CASSRTGTAGNTIYF.